These 15 T cell receptor beta chains were sequenced from one sample in a study of tumor and adjacent non-tumor tissue in lung cancer (dated by TCRdb to about 2018). The method was multiplex PCR. Sequenced using an Illumina HiSeq 2500. Following protocols modified from ARM-PCR, the researchers constructed TCRbeta libraries through three rounds of nested PCR with primers (Table S4). TCRdb applied fastp at Q25 and MiXCR to the public reads, then kept only in-frame beta chains. Here each entry gathers all rows of one CDR3 protein and keeps the most common genes and DNA. The sample table holds more than 70,000 distinct CDR3 sequences, of which roughly two thirds were seen once. Together, the top ten hold more than 14% of the sample. RNA was isolated from bulk unsorted tissue, and RNA quality was assessed with a NanoDrop ND-1000 and an Agilent 2100. Sequenced: lung tumor tissue. These receptors all come from a man between 65 and 85 years old with non-small cell lung cancer.

In regard to this clonotype: A read error may produce the germline difference seen at one junction end. The CDR3 loop reads CTSSLGGQALFRQYF. The CDR3 DNA reads TGTACCAGCAGCTTAGGTGGACAGGCTTTGTTCAGGCAGTACTTC. The chain recombines TRBV11-2 with TRBJ2-7, with TRBD1 identical over 7 bases. Germline V gene lookup returns CDR1 SGHAT and CDR2 FQNNGV. This CDR3 has 15 residues.

This clonotype was counted between two and nine times. The rearrangement joins TRBV20-1 to TRBJ1-2, with no clear D. V was pared by 6 bases and J by 4 bases, with 18 bases between. Germline CDR1 DFQATT, CDR2 SNEGSKA (reference sequence). The CDR3 is 14 amino acids. CDR3 sequence reads: CSAPSGKVTYGYTF. The CDR3 DNA sequence: TGCAGTGCGCCGAGTGGCAAGGTGACCTATGGCTACACCTTC.

A note on this clonotype: One end of the junction is discordant with germline, which a read error may explain. This chain uses TRBV28 with TRBJ1-4; D uncertain. The germline gives CDR1 MDHEN, CDR2 SYDVKM. The CDR3 spans 14 residues. The CDR3, as DNA: TGTGCCAGCAGTTTTATCAGGAATGATGAAAAACTGTCTTTT. Its protein is CASSFIRNDEKLSF. Together with reference TRBV28 and TRBJ1-4, the CDR3 gives the full variable domain: DVKVTQSSRYLVKRTGEKVFLECVQDMDHENMFWYRQDPGLGLRLIYFSYDVKMKEKGDIPEGYSVSREKKERFSLILESASTNQTSMYLCASSFIRNDEKLSFGSGTQLSVL.

A remark on this clonotype: A much bigger clone sits one base away, suggesting this may be a read error. The chain joins TRBV10-3 to TRBJ2-1; no clear D. Germline loops: CDR1 ENHRY, CDR2 SYGVKD. This CDR3 has 13 residues. For the CDR3, the DNA is TGTACCATCAGTGACCCCCACTACAATGAGCAGTTCTTC. Residues: CTISDPHYNEQFF.

On this clonotype itself: This may arise from a read error, as a much more abundant clone is one base away. This rearrangement joins TRBV4-1 to TRBJ2-4, with D hard to call. CDR3 size: 17 residues. Deletions cut 5 bases from V and 2 bases from J, with 19 bases between. Germline CDR1 reads MGHRA; CDR2 reads YSYEKL. The CDR3 region is CASSLTLAVRSKNIQYF. The CDR3 nucleotides are TGCGCCAGCAGCTTAACCCTGGCAGTGAGGTCCAAAAACATTCAGTACTTC.

Concerning this clonotype itself: This CDR3 is missing its conserved last phenylalanine or tryptophan, likely due to a read error. It is unclear where the CDR3 begins or ends on the DNA, so no DNA is shown, and the CDR3 is as TCRdb lists it. This sequence joins TRBV11-3 and TRBJ2-1. 15 amino acids form the CDR3, both terminal residues included. Looked up from germline, CDR1 is SGHNT and CDR2 is YENEEA. This CDR3 reads CASSLDWGTNNEQIL.

Of note for this clonotype: This CDR3 fails to terminate in the conserved phenylalanine or tryptophan, so it likely reflects a read error. This chain uses TRBV5-1 with TRBJ2-5; possible D gene TRBD2, 6 bases. CDR1 is SGHRS and CDR2 is YFSETQ in the germline V gene. The CDR3 has 14 residues. With 3 bases removed from V and 5 bases from J, the gap between germline ends came to 14 bases. For the CDR3, the DNA is TGCGCCAGCAGCTCGCCCGGGAGAGGGGAGACCCAGTACTTA. Translating gives CASSSPGRGETQYL.

This clonotype was picked up many times. The chain is built from TRBV30 and TRBJ1-1; D possibly corresponds to TRBD1 (6 bases). CDR1 and CDR2 from the germline V gene are GTSNPN and SVGIG (reference sequence). The CDR3 extends over 11 amino acids. Trimming shortened V by 0 bases and J by 11 bases, and 10 bases separated the two germline ends. In DNA form, the CDR3 reads TGTGCCTGGAGTGTAGGGACATTTGCTTTCTTT. Translating gives CAWSVGTFAFF.

A word on this clonotype: At one end, the junction sequence differs from germline, possibly due to a read error. The chain has TRBV6-1 and TRBJ2-7; possible D gene TRBD1, 5 bases. This CDR3 has 13 residues. In germline, CDR1 is MNHNS, CDR2 SASEGT. CDR3 DNA: TGTGCCGACAGTGTCTTGGCCAGCTACGAACAGTACTTC. It encodes CADSVLASYEQYF.

The chain couples TRBV6-1 to TRBJ2-4, with 14 bases lining up with TRBD2. Trimming took 7 bases from V and 16 from J; bases not matched to a gene: 9. Looked up from germline, CDR1 is MNHNS and CDR2 is SASEGT. The CDR3 is 13 residues long. In nucleotides, the CDR3 is TGTGCCAGCACTGGACTAGCGGGGGGCCTCCCCTACTTC. Its protein product is CASTGLAGGLPYF.

A note on this clonotype: A much larger clone sits a single nucleotide away, making a read error possible. The V gene is TRBV6-2 or TRBV6-3, the J gene TRBJ2-1, with TRBD2 as a possible D gene (7 bases). The CDR3 is 16 amino acids. Germline CDR1 MNHEY, CDR2 SVGEGT. The CDR3: CASSLEAGAPYNEEFF. CDR3 coding DNA: TGTGCCAGCAGCCTAGAGGCGGGGGCGCCCTACAATGAGGAGTTCTTC.

This clonotype occurred a few times. One base away lies a much larger clone, so this may be a sequencing read error. The conserved final phenylalanine or tryptophan is absent from the CDR3, which likely points to a read error. This sequence joins TRBV6-2 or TRBV6-3 and TRBJ2-7; no clear D. The germline CDR1 and CDR2 sequences are MNHEY and SVGEGT. This CDR3 comprises 15 residues. The ends were cut back, 8 bases at V and 8 bases at J, with 25 bases in the middle. The CDR3 loop reads CASVQTIPIRSQQYL. The CDR3 nucleotides read TGTGCCAGCGTGCAGACGATACCCATACGGTCCCAGCAGTACCTC.

For this clonotype: The CDR3 end shows no conserved phenylalanine or tryptophan, and so a read error is likely. The chain recombines TRBV7-3 with TRBJ1-2; possible D gene TRBD1, 6 bases. Germline CDR1 SGHTA, CDR2 FQGTGA. The CDR3 sequence is 14 residues long. CDR3 sequence reads: CTSGLTVQGDGYTL. CDR3 in DNA: TGTACCAGCGGCTTAACGGTACAGGGAGATGGCTACACCCTC.

Notes on this clonotype: Since a much larger clone is just one base distant, this may be a read error. The chain has TRBV21-1 and TRBJ1-3. TRBV21-1 is classified as a pseudogene. The CDR3 runs 15 residues. CDR3 nucleotides: TGTACCAGCAGCGGGACTGGAAGCTCTGGAAACACCATATATTTT. As protein: CTSSGTGSSGNTIYF.

As concerns this clonotype: No conserved phenylalanine or tryptophan is present at the end of the CDR3, so a read error is the likely explanation. V usage is TRBV29-1 and J usage is TRBJ1-3; D is unclear. V shed 1 base and J shed 0 bases, with 13 bases lying between them. This CDR3 comprises 16 residues. CDR1 and CDR2 (germline): SQVTM, ANQGSEA. CDR3 residues: CSVEGFTASSGNTIYL. CDR3 in DNA: TGCAGCGTTGAAGGTTTTACAGCGAGCTCTGGAAACACCATATATCTT.